A single sample is the source of the 19 T cell receptor beta chains below, sequenced in a study of blood T cells in healthy people across ages. For the second PCR, which ran for about 6 to 11 cycles, a sample-barcoded 5' primer and a J-beta primer mix were used. TCRdb called the 5' RACE reads again in MiXCR, with one record for every CDR3 protein. In the table there are 800,000 or so distinct CDR3 sequences, roughly 25% of which are singletons. This same sample was also part of a study on T cells of mothers and their children.

The source material was blood. The origin of the receptors is a boy younger than 18 in good health.

This clonotype has only a few counts. The chain links TRBV6-1 to TRBJ2-2, with 9 bases aligning to TRBD2. This CDR3 is built from 14 residues. V trimming: 4 bases; J trimming: 6 bases; junction bases outside the gene matches: 3. Germline V gene sequence: CDR1 MNHNS, CDR2 SASEGT. The CDR3 region is CASSVRLAAGELFF. The CDR3 DNA reads as TGTGCCAGCAGTGTGCGACTAGCGGCCGGGGAGCTGTTTTTT.

This clonotype has just a few counts. The rearrangement joins TRBV7-3 to TRBJ2-3; D possibly corresponds to TRBD1 (5 bases). The CDR3 totals 13 residues. V was shortened by 0 bases and J by 14 bases, with 15 bases between the two germline ends. The germline CDR1 and CDR2 sequences are SGHTA and FQGTGA. The CDR3 bases are TGTGCCAGCAGCTTAACAGACAGCTCCAGGCCGTATTTT. It encodes CASSLTDSSRPYF.

This clonotype was seen more than once but under ten times. The chain joins TRBV28 to TRBJ1-2; D is undetermined. Germline V CDR1 and CDR2: MDHEN, SYDVKM. The V end lost 1 base, the J end lost 3 bases, and 15 bases lay between the germline ends. The length of the CDR3 is 16 residues. As DNA, the CDR3 is TGTGCCAGCAGTTTATTAGGTGGAGCCTCCTACTATGGCTACACCTTC. It translates to CASSLLGGASYYGYTF.

The chain combines TRBV7-2 with TRBJ2-5; D uncertain. Germline values: CDR1 SGHTA, CDR2 FQGNSA. The CDR3 spans 16 residues. V gave up 5 bases and J gave up 2 bases, with 18 bases separating them. The CDR3 loop is CASSPYRLGKQETQYF. The CDR3 region has the DNA TGTGCCAGCAGCCCCTACCGTCTAGGGAAGCAAGAGACCCAGTACTTC.

The chain employs TRBV6-5 and TRBJ2-2; D gene unclear. Per the germline V gene, CDR1 is MNHEY and CDR2 is SVGAGI. This CDR3 has 14 amino acids. Trimming took off 7 bases at V and 5 bases at J, with 14 bases between the two ends. The CDR3 DNA reads TGTGCCAGCAAGCAGAGTTGGGGTACCGGGGAGCTGTTTTTT. It codes for CASKQSWGTGELFF.

The chain has TRBV5-6 and TRBJ2-7; the match to TRBD1 covers 12 bases. Germline trimming cut 4 bases from V and 6 bases from J; bases unmatched to any gene: 17. CDR1 and CDR2 (germline): SGHDT, YYEEEE. This CDR3 has 18 amino acids. CDR3 protein: CASSRLGVPGQGALEQYF. The CDR3 nucleotides are TGTGCCAGCAGCCGATTAGGGGTACCGGGACAGGGGGCTCTCGAGCAGTACTTC.

The CDR3 protein is CATGTARSTDTQYF. The CDR3 bases are TGTGCCACAGGGACCGCTAGGAGCACAGATACGCAGTATTTT. The chain employs TRBV10-3 and TRBJ2-3, with D tentatively TRBD1 or TRBD2 (5 bases each). The CDR3 loop spans 14 amino acids. Germline V gene sequence: CDR1 ENHRY, CDR2 SYGVKD. Trimming stripped 10 bases from V and 0 bases from J, with 14 bases between.

This clonotype has just a few counts. This chain uses TRBV6-2 or TRBV6-3 with TRBJ2-1, with D unresolved. V was cut by 4 bases and J by 0 bases, with 10 bases left in between. Germline CDR1 and CDR2: MNHEY and SVGEGT. The CDR3 is made up of 15 amino acids. The DNA for the CDR3 is TGTGCCAGCAGTTCCGACTTGAGCTCCTACAATGAGCAGTTCTTC. Its translation: CASSSDLSSYNEQFF.

This clonotype was observed many times. This rearrangement joins TRBV28 to TRBJ2-5, with 12 bases aligning to TRBD2. This CDR3 contains 16 residues. Unmatched junction bases numbered 6, after V lost 2 bases and J lost 5 bases. CDR1 is MDHEN, CDR2 SYDVKM, per germline. For the CDR3, the DNA is TGTGCCAGCAGTTTACAGACTAGCGGGAGTCCTGAGACCCAGTACTTC. Protein: CASSLQTSGSPETQYF.

The rearrangement links TRBV9 to TRBJ1-4; 8 bases are shared with TRBD1. The V gene end was trimmed by 1 base and the J gene end by 3 bases; junction bases not matched to a gene: 11. Germline lookup yields CDR1 SGDLS and CDR2 YYNGEE. The CDR3 totals 18 residues. The CDR3, as DNA: TGTGCCAGCAGCGTATCAGCACGCAGGGGGCCAGCTAATGAAAAACTGTTTTTT. Protein: CASSVSARRGPANEKLFF.

The genes are TRBV7-9 and TRBJ2-7, with D possibly matching TRBD1 (5 bases). Germline values: CDR1 SEHNR, CDR2 FQNEAQ (reference sequence). This CDR3 has 15 residues. V was cut by 2 bases and J by 3 bases, with 14 bases left in between. CDR3 coding DNA: TGTGCCAGCAGCTTACGTTATGGACATCACTACGAGCAGTACTTC. The encoded protein is CASSLRYGHHYEQYF.

V gene TRBV19 combines with J gene TRBJ2-1, with 8 bases identical to TRBD2. Trimming removed 6 bases from V and 4 bases from J; junction bases left unmatched: 11. CDR3 length: 16 amino acids. Germline V gives CDR1 LNHDA, CDR2 SQIVND (reference sequence). The CDR3 DNA reads TGTGCCAGTAGCCCTCGACTAGCGAAAGATTACAATGAGCAGTTCTTC. This translates into CASSPRLAKDYNEQFF.

This chain uses TRBV29-1 with TRBJ2-2; 9 bases are a match to TRBD2. Looked up from germline, CDR1 is SQVTM and CDR2 is ANQGSEA. The CDR3 covers 14 residues. V lost 5 bases, J lost 1 base, and 2 bases stayed unmatched. The CDR3 coding sequence is TGCAGCGTTCAGCGGGGGGTGAACACCGGGGAGCTGTTTTTT. Its protein is CSVQRGVNTGELFF.

This clonotype was picked up many times. The V gene is TRBV11-2, the J gene TRBJ2-4; D is unclear. The CDR3 consists of 16 residues. Germline values: CDR1 SGHAT, CDR2 FQNNGV. V gave up 5 bases and J gave up 0 bases, with 14 bases separating them. The DNA of the CDR3 is TGTGCCAGCAGCCCCAACATAGCCATAGCCAAAAACATTCAGTACTTC. It translates to CASSPNIAIAKNIQYF.

The chain links TRBV28 to TRBJ1-2; 7 nucleotides match TRBD1. Per germline, CDR1 MDHEN and CDR2 SYDVKM. The CDR3 extends over 15 amino acids. The V gene end was trimmed by 4 bases and the J gene end by 4 bases; junction bases not matched to a gene: 9. In nucleotides, the CDR3 is TGTGCCAGCAGTTCTCCCCGACAGGGTGGCTATGGCTACACCTTC. It codes for CASSSPRQGGYGYTF.

CDR3 amino acids: CASSLQLAGANVLTF. The CDR3 region has the DNA TGTGCCAGCAGCTTACAGTTAGCTGGGGCCAACGTCCTGACTTTC. The V call is TRBV7-2, the J call TRBJ2-6, with D hard to call. V lost 2 bases and J 2 bases, leaving 7 bases between the germline ends. CDR3 size: 15 residues. Germline V CDR1 and CDR2: SGHTA, FQGNSA.

The rearrangement uses TRBV7-6 and TRBJ2-7; D possibly corresponds to TRBD2 (6 bases). The V and J ends lost 2 bases and 4 bases respectively, with 15 bases between them. The CDR3 extends over 15 amino acids. CDR1 and CDR2 from the germline V gene are SGHVS and FNYEAQ. The CDR3, as DNA: TGTGCCAGCAGCTTATTGGAACCCGGAGGGTACGAGCAGTACTTC. Translated, it gives CASSLLEPGGYEQYF.

Notes on this clonotype: One junction end does not reproduce the germline sequence, and a read error may be involved. This rearrangement joins TRBV27 to TRBJ2-1; TRBD2 matches at 15 bases. This CDR3 has 18 residues. Germline V gives CDR1 MNHEY, CDR2 SMNVEV (reference sequence). The CDR3 protein is CASSYDGLAGGQYNEQFF. CDR3 in DNA: TGCGCCAGCAGTTACGATGGACTAGCGGGGGGGCAGTACAATGAGCAGTTCTTC.

This clonotype was recorded a few times. This rearrangement joins TRBV5-1 to TRBJ1-2; 10 nucleotides match TRBD1. This CDR3 region has 14 residues. Germline trimming cut 7 bases from V and 3 bases from J; bases unmatched to any gene: 6. In germline, CDR1 is SGHRS, CDR2 YFSETQ. The chain's CDR3 is CASRVTGGHYGYTF. The CDR3 DNA follows: TGCGCCAGCCGCGTGACAGGGGGCCACTATGGCTACACCTTC. Drawing the rest from reference TRBV5-1 and TRBJ1-2, the complete variable domain is KAGVTQTPRYLIKTRGQQVTLSCSPISGHRSVSWYQQTPGQGLQFLFEYFSETQRNKGNFPGRFSGRQFSNSRSEMNVSTLELGDSALYLCASRVTGGHYGYTFGSGTRLTVV.